These 18 T cell receptor beta chains originate from one sample sequenced in a study of graft-versus-host responses after intestinal transplantation. The antigens these receptors bind are not known. Only in-frame clones appear in the TCRdb table, and some are missing; sequencing was by immunoSEQ multiplex PCR. Found here are 84,000 or so clones, just under 95% of them singletons; the top ten hold over 0.3%. Sequencing used unstimulated CD4+ T cells sorted from spleen or lymph node cells, obtained before intestinal transplant. These receptors all stem from a human donor who received an intestinal transplant.

The chain uses TRBV7-6 and TRBJ2-7; TRBD2 aligns across 7 bases. The length of the CDR3 is 13 residues. Germline CDR1 SGHVS, CDR2 FNYEAQ. After removal of 2 bases from V and 3 bases from J, the junction contained 1 base not matched to a gene. The CDR3 DNA reads TGTGCCAGCAGCTTATCTAGCGGCTACGAGCAGTACTTC. Amino acids: CASSLSSGYEQYF.

V and J are TRBV5-1 and TRBJ1-5; D remains unclear. CDR1 is SGHRS, CDR2 YFSETQ, per germline. CDR3 length: 13 residues. V was clipped by 1 base and J by 0 bases, with 2 bases between them. CDR3 region: CASSLTSNQPQHF. CDR3 nucleotide sequence: TGCGCCAGCAGCTTGACTAGCAATCAGCCCCAGCATTTT.

V usage is TRBV5-1 and J usage is TRBJ2-5, with D maybe TRBD1 (6 bases). V was shortened by 2 bases and J by 1 base, with 9 bases between the two germline ends. Germline values: CDR1 SGHRS, CDR2 YFSETQ. This CDR3 region has 14 residues. CDR3 sequence: CASSFRGTQETQYF. CDR3 coding DNA: TGCGCCAGCAGCTTCAGGGGTACCCAAGAGACCCAGTACTTC.

Remarks on this clone: At one boundary the junction diverges from the germline segment, which might be a read error. Here the CDR3 reads CASSEVRRNTVYF. The CDR3 nucleotides read TGTGCCAGCAGTGAGGTACGGCGAAACACCGTATATTTT. The chain employs TRBV2 and TRBJ1-3; no clear D. There are 13 residues in the CDR3. Germline lookup yields CDR1 SNHLY and CDR2 FYNNEI.

The rearrangement joins TRBV5-4 to TRBJ1-2; possible D gene TRBD1, 6 bases. V lost 5 bases and J lost 7, with 18 bases in between. From germline, CDR1 is SGHNT and CDR2 YYREEE (reference sequence). This CDR3 contains 14 residues. CDR3 loop: CASSLIQGSLGYTF. DNA for the CDR3: TGTGCCAGCAGTTTGATACAGGGATCCCTTGGCTACACCTTC.

The chain combines TRBV5-1 with TRBJ2-7; tentatively, D is TRBD2 (5 bases). V lost 3 bases to trimming and J lost 2 bases, with 9 bases between them. Germline assignment: CDR1 SGHRS and CDR2 YFSETQ. The length of the CDR3 is 13 residues. For the CDR3, the DNA is TGCGCCAGCAGCTCGGAGGTGACCTACGAGCAGTACTTC. Amino acid sequence: CASSSEVTYEQYF. Variable domain in full (rest from reference TRBV5-1 and TRBJ2-7): KAGVTQTPRYLIKTRGQQVTLSCSPISGHRSVSWYQQTPGQGLQFLFEYFSETQRNKGNFPGRFSGRQFSNSRSEMNVSTLELGDSALYLCASSSEVTYEQYFGPGTRLTVT.

This clone was recorded once. As DNA, the CDR3 is TGTGCCAGTAGTCCATCTAGCGAGAGTGGAAGAAAGCAGTACTTC. It specifies CASSPSSESGRKQYF. The chain is built from TRBV19 and TRBJ2-7, with a weak D call TRBD2 (6 bases). Trimming pared 5 bases from V and 8 bases from J, leaving 22 bases between. CDR3 length equals 15 residues. The V gene's germline CDR1 is LNHDA and CDR2 SQIVND (reference sequence).

The chain combines TRBV7-9 with TRBJ2-1; 11 bases align to TRBD1. V shed 5 bases and J 5 bases; nucleotides not matched to a gene: 17. Germline V CDR1 and CDR2: SEHNR, FQNEAQ (reference sequence). The CDR3 extends over 19 amino acids. CDR3 residues: CASSPIGTGGARIHNEQFF. The CDR3 DNA sequence: TGTGCCAGCAGCCCCATAGGGACAGGGGGTGCCCGAATTCACAATGAGCAGTTCTTC.

The chain has TRBV6-5 and TRBJ2-3; 10 bases fit TRBD2. The CDR3 consists of 15 residues. Per germline, CDR1 MNHEY and CDR2 SVGAGI. Trimming took 2 bases from V and 4 from J; bases not matched to a gene: 3. This CDR3 is CASSYEREGPDTQYF. CDR3 sequence (DNA): TGTGCCAGCAGTTACGAGCGGGAGGGCCCAGATACGCAGTATTTT.

This chain uses TRBV30 with TRBJ1-6; tentatively, D is TRBD1 (5 bases). Between the trimmed V and J ends, which lost 5 bases and 9 bases, there was a span of 20 bases. The CDR3 contains 15 residues. The germline gives CDR1 GTSNPN, CDR2 SVGIG (reference sequence). In DNA, the CDR3 is TGTGCCTGGTCTCGGGACGGCCCAAAGGCTTCACCCCTCCACTTT. Translating it yields CAWSRDGPKASPLHF.

As for this clone: Distinct nucleotide sequences in the sample also encode this CDR3. The rearrangement links TRBV27 to TRBJ1-1; the D is unclear. This CDR3 has 12 residues. Trimming shortened V by 3 bases and J by 5 bases, and 7 bases separated the two germline ends. Germline CDR1 and CDR2: MNHEY and SMNVEV (reference sequence). CDR3 DNA: TGTGCCAGCAGTTTCCGGGGAACTGAAGCTTTCTTT. Translation: CASSFRGTEAFF.

The rearrangement links TRBV10-3 to TRBJ2-7, with 8 nucleotides matching TRBD1. CDR1 and CDR2 (germline): ENHRY, SYGVKD. CDR3 size: 17 residues. Trimming took 0 bases from V and 7 from J; bases not matched to a gene: 14. CDR3 amino acids: CAISESLTGALGNEQYF. For the CDR3, the DNA is TGTGCCATCAGTGAGTCCCTGACAGGGGCCCTGGGTAATGAGCAGTACTTC.

The chain employs TRBV28 and TRBJ1-1; D not certain. V was cut by 2 bases and J by 1 base, with 5 bases left in between. The CDR3 sequence is 13 residues long. CDR1 MDHEN and CDR2 SYDVKM come from the germline V gene. CDR3 nucleotides: TGTGCCAGCAGTTTAAGGCGGAACACTGAAGCTTTCTTT. Its protein is CASSLRRNTEAFF.

Only a few counts were recorded for this clone. This rearrangement joins TRBV5-1 to TRBJ2-5; 9 bases match TRBD2. The CDR3 spans 14 residues. CDR1 and CDR2 (germline): SGHRS, YFSETQ. The J segment lost 2 bases and the V segment lost 4 bases, leaving 3 bases of the junction unmatched. The CDR3 reads CASSAGGAQETQYF. CDR3 sequence (DNA): TGCGCCAGCAGCGCGGGGGGGGCGCAAGAGACCCAGTACTTC.

The chain recombines TRBV18 with TRBJ2-5; 9 nucleotides line up with TRBD1. Trimming cost V 6 bases and J 5 bases; bases outside gene matches: 7. Germline loops: CDR1 KGHSH, CDR2 LQKENI. The CDR3 has 14 residues. The CDR3 protein is CASSWTGARETQYF. The CDR3 DNA reads TGTGCCAGCTCCTGGACAGGGGCCCGGGAGACCCAGTACTTC.

The gene calls are TRBV5-1 and TRBJ1-2; unclear D gene. Germline CDR1 SGHRS, CDR2 YFSETQ. V was clipped by 0 bases and J by 5 bases, with 11 bases between them. The length of the CDR3 is 14 residues. The CDR3 spells CASSLEYGSYGYTF. The CDR3 DNA sequence: TGCGCCAGCAGCTTGGAGTACGGGTCGTATGGCTACACCTTC.

The sample holds one count of this clone. The chain combines TRBV11-2 with TRBJ2-1; either TRBD1 or TRBD2 may supply D (5 bases each). The CDR3 is 16 residues long. Germline V lookup: CDR1 SGHAT, CDR2 FQNNGV. V lost 6 bases, J lost 4 bases, and 19 bases lay in between. DNA for the CDR3: TGTGCCAGCAGGCTGACCGGGACCTCCTGGTACAATGAGCAGTTCTTC. Amino acid sequence: CASRLTGTSWYNEQFF. The whole variable domain, remainder taken from reference TRBV11-2 and TRBJ2-1, is EAGVAQSPRYKIIEKRQSVAFWCNPISGHATLYWYQQILGQGPKLLIQFQNNGVVDDSQLPKDRFSAERLKGVDSTLKIQPAKLEDSAVYLCASRLTGTSWYNEQFFGPGTRLTVL.

This clone was detected only once. The chain joins TRBV30 to TRBJ2-2; D remains unclear. V lost 0 bases and J lost 4, with 9 bases in between. Per germline, CDR1 GTSNPN and CDR2 SVGIG (reference sequence). The CDR3 has 14 residues. DNA of the CDR3: TGTGCCTGGAGTGTAAGACTGGGCACCGGGGAGCTGTTTTTT. Its protein product is CAWSVRLGTGELFF.